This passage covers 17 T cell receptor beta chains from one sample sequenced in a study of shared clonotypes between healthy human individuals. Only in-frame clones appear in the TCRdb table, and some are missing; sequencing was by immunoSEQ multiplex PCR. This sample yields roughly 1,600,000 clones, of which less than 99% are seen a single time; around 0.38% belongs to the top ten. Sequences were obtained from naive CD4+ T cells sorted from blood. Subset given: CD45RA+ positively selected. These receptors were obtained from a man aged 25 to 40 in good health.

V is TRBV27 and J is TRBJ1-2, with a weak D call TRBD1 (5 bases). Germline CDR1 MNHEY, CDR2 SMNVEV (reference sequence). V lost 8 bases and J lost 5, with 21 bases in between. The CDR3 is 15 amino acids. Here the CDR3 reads CASARRVGLEYGYTF. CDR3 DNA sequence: TGTGCCAGCGCCCGGAGGGTGGGGCTCGAGTATGGCTACACCTTC.

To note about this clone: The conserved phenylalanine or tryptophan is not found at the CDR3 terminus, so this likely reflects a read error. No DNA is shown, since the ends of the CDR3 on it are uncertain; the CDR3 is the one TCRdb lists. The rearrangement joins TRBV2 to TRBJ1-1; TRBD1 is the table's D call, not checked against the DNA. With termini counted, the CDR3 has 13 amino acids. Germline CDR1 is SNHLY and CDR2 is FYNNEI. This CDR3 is CASSEAPRGRGLL.

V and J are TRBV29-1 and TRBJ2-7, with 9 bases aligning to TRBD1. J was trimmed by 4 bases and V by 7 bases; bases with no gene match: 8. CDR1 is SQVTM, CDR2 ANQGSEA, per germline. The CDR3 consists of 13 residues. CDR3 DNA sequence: TGCAGCGGGAAGGGACAGGGACTGTACGAGCAGTACTTC. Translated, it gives CSGKGQGLYEQYF.

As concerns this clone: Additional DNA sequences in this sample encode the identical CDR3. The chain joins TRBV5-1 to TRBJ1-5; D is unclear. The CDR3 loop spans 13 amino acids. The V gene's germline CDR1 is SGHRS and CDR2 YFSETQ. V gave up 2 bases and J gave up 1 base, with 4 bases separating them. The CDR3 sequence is CASSLASNQPQHF. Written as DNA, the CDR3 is TGCGCCAGCAGCTTAGCCAGCAATCAGCCCCAGCATTTT.

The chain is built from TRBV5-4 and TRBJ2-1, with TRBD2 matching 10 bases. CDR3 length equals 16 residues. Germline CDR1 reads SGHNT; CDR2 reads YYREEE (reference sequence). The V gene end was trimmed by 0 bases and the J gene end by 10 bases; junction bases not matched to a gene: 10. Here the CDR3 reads CASSLGSLAGAAEQFF. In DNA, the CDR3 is TGTGCCAGCAGCTTGGGCTCTCTAGCGGGAGCAGCGGAGCAGTTCTTC.

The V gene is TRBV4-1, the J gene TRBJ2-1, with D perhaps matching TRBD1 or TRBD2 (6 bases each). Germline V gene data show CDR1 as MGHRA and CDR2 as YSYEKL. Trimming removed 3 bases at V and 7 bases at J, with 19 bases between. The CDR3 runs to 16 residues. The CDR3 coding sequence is TGCGCCAGCAGCCAGCATTGGGAGGTGGGGGCAAATGAGCAGTTCTTC. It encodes CASSQHWEVGANEQFF.

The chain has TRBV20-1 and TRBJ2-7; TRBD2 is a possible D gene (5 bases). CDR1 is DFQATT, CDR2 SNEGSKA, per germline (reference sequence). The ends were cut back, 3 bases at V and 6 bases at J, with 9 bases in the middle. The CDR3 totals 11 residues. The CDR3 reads CSASAGSEQYF. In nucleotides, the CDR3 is TGCAGTGCTAGTGCTGGGAGCGAGCAGTACTTC.

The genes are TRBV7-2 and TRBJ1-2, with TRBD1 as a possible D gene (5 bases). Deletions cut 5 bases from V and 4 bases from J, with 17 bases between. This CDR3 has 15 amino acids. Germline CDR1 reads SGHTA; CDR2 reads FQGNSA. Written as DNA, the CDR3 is TGTGCCAGCAGCCCGAATCGGGGGGGGAGCTATGGCTACACCTTC. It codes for CASSPNRGGSYGYTF.

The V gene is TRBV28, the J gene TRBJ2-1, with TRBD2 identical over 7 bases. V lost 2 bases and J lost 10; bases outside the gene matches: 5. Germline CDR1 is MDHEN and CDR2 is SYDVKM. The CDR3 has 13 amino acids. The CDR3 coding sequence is TGTGCCAGCAGTTTACCCGGACTAGAGGAGCAGTTCTTC. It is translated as CASSLPGLEEQFF.

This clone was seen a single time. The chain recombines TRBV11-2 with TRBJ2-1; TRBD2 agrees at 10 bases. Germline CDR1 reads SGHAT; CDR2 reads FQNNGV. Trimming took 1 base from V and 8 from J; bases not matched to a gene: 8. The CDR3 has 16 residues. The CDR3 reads CASSLGSGRAADEQFF. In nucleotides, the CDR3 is TGTGCCAGCAGCTTAGGGAGCGGGAGGGCCGCTGATGAGCAGTTCTTC.

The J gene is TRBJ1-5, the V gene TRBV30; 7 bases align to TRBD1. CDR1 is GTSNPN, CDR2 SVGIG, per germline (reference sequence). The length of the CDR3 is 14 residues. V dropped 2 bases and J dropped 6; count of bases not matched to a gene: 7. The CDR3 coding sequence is TGTGCCTGGAGTCCTCGGACAGGTCTTCAGCCCCAGCATTTT. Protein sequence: CAWSPRTGLQPQHF.

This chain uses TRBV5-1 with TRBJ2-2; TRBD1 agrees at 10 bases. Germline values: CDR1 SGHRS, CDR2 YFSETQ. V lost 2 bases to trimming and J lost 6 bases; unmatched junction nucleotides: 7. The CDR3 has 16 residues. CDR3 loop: CASSFLTGGASGELFF. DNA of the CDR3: TGCGCCAGCAGCTTCCTGACAGGGGGCGCTTCCGGGGAGCTGTTTTTT.

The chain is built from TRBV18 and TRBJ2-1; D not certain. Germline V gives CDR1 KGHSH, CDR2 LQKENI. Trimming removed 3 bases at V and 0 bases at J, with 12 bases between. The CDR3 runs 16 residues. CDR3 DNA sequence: TGTGCCAGCTCACCCCCCGGGCGAAGCTCCTACAATGAGCAGTTCTTC. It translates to CASSPPGRSSYNEQFF.

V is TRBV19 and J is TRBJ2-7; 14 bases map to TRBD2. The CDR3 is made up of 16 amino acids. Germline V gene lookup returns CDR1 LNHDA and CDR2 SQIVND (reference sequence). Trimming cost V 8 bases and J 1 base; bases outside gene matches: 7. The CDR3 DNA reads TGTGCCAGTGGGATGGGGACTAGCGGGAGTTCCTACGAGCAGTACTTC. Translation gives CASGMGTSGSSYEQYF. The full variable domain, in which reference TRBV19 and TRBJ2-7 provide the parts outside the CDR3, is DGGITQSPKYLFRKEGQNVTLSCEQNLNHDAMYWYRQDPGQGLRLIYYSQIVNDFQKGDIAEGYSVSREKKESFPLTVTSAQKNPTAFYLCASGMGTSGSSYEQYFGPGTRLTVT.

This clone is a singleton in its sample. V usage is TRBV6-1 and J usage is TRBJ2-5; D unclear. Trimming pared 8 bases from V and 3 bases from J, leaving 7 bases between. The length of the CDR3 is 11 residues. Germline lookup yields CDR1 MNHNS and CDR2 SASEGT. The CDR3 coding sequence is TGTGCCAGCCTCTCCGAAGAGACCCAGTACTTC. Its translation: CASLSEETQYF.

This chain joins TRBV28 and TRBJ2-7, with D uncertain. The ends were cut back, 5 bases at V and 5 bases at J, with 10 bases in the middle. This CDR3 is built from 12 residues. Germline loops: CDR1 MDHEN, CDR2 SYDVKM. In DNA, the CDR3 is TGTGCCAGCAGTATCTGGTCCAACGAGCAGTACTTC. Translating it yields CASSIWSNEQYF.

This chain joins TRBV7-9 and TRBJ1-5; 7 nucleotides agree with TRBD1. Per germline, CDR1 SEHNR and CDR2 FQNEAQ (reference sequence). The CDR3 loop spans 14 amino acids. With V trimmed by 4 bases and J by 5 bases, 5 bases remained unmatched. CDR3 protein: CASSSGTVYQPQHF. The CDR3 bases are TGTGCCAGCAGCTCCGGGACAGTTTATCAGCCCCAGCATTTT.